A single sample gave rise to the 6 T cell receptor beta chains below, sequenced in a study of shared clonotypes between healthy human individuals. Method: immunoSEQ multiplex PCR; TCRdb's copy keeps in-frame clones and lacks some. The sample carries about 600,000 clones, more than 95% recorded once. Sequenced: naive CD4+ T cells sorted from blood. Subset: CD45RA+ positively selected. Every receptor here comes from a woman aged 25 to 45 in good health.

The gene calls are TRBV7-6 and TRBJ2-1; no clear D. The CDR3 is 15 amino acids. Trimming shortened V by 6 bases and J by 0 bases, and 12 bases separated the two germline ends. From germline, CDR1 is SGHVS and CDR2 FNYEAQ. The CDR3 reads CASRRLASSYNEQFF. The CDR3 DNA reads TGTGCCAGCAGGAGACTTGCTAGCTCCTACAATGAGCAGTTCTTC.

The chain combines TRBV2 with TRBJ1-2, with D possibly matching TRBD1 (5 bases). Germline CDR1 and CDR2: SNHLY and FYNNEI. The CDR3 length is 13 residues. Trimming cost V 5 bases and J 2 bases, with 9 bases left between them. The CDR3 region is CASSSTANYGYTF. The DNA for the CDR3 is TGTGCCAGCAGTTCGACAGCAAACTATGGCTACACCTTC.

The sample holds one count of this clone. The chain is built from TRBV28 and TRBJ2-7; TRBD2 is a possible D gene (6 bases). The length of the CDR3 is 15 residues. Germline assignment: CDR1 MDHEN and CDR2 SYDVKM. V was trimmed by 6 bases and J by 1 base, leaving 16 bases between them. The CDR3 protein is CASRRSGYLSYEQYF. CDR3 nucleotide sequence: TGTGCCAGCAGGCGGAGCGGGTATTTGTCCTACGAGCAGTACTTC.

As DNA, the CDR3 is TGTGCCAGCAGCTTATCTCGGATAAACGCGGATACGCAGTATTTT. Translating gives CASSLSRINADTQYF. The chain combines TRBV11-2 with TRBJ2-3; D is undetermined. Germline V lookup: CDR1 SGHAT, CDR2 FQNNGV. The CDR3 has 15 residues. Trimming pared 2 bases from V and 6 bases from J, leaving 15 bases between. The complete variable domain, with remaining parts taken from reference TRBV11-2 and TRBJ2-3, reads EAGVAQSPRYKIIEKRQSVAFWCNPISGHATLYWYQQILGQGPKLLIQFQNNGVVDDSQLPKDRFSAERLKGVDSTLKIQPAKLEDSAVYLCASSLSRINADTQYFGPGTRLTVL.

The chain carries TRBV10-2 and TRBJ2-7; 9 bases are a match to TRBD2. The CDR3 contains 15 residues. Germline lookup yields CDR1 WSHSY and CDR2 SAAADI. The V segment lost 5 bases and the J segment 0 bases; nucleotides outside the gene matches: 5. Here the CDR3 DNA reads TGCGCCAGCAGTCGCCCTAGCGGGGTCTCCTACGAGCAGTACTTC. It is translated as CASSRPSGVSYEQYF.

V is TRBV6-6 and J is TRBJ2-7; D could derive from TRBD1 or TRBD2 (5 bases each). Trimming stripped 5 bases from V and 2 bases from J, with 13 bases between. The CDR3 contains 14 residues. The germline V gene has CDR1 MNHNY and CDR2 SVGAGI (reference sequence). The CDR3 sequence: CASSGASRPYEQYF. CDR3 sequence (DNA): TGTGCCAGCAGTGGGGCTAGCCGACCCTACGAGCAGTACTTC.